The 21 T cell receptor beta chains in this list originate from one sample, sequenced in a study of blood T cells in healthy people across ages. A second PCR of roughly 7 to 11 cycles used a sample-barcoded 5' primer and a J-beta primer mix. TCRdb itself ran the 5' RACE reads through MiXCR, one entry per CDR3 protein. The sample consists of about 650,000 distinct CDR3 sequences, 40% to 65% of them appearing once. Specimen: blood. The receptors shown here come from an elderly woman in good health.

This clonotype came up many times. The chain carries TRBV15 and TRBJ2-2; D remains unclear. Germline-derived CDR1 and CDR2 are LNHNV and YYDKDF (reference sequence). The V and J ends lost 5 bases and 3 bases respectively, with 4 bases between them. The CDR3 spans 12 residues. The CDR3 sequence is CATSVHTGELFF. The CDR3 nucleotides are TGTGCCACCAGCGTACACACCGGGGAGCTGTTTTTT.

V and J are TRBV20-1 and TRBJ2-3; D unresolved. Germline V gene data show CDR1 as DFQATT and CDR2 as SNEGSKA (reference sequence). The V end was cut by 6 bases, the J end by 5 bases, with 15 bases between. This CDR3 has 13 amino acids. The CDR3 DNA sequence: TGCAGTGCCAACGTGGGCTTGGTAGATACGCAGTATTTT. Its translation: CSANVGLVDTQYF.

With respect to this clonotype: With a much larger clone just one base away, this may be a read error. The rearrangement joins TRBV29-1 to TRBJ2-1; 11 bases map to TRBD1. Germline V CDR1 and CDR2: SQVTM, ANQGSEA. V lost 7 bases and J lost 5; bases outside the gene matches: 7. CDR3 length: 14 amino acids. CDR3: CSAGGQGVNNEQFF. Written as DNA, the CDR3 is TGCAGCGCCGGGGGACAGGGGGTAAACAATGAGCAGTTCTTC.

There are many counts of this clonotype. CDR3 in DNA: TGTGCCAGCAGCTTAGACAGGGGGGCTTTCAATGAGCAGTTCTTC. It translates to CASSLDRGAFNEQFF. J is TRBJ2-1 and V is TRBV7-3; the match to TRBD1 covers 9 bases. The V gene end was trimmed by 2 bases and the J gene end by 6 bases; junction bases not matched to a gene: 5. Germline CDR1 reads SGHTA; CDR2 reads FQGTGA. CDR3 length: 15 amino acids. Combining the CDR3 with reference TRBV7-3 and TRBJ2-1 gives the whole variable domain GAGVSQTPSNKVTEKGKYVELRCDPISGHTALYWYRQSLGQGPEFLIYFQGTGAADDSGLPNDRFFAVRPEGSVSTLKIQRTERGDSAVYLCASSLDRGAFNEQFFGPGTRLTVL.

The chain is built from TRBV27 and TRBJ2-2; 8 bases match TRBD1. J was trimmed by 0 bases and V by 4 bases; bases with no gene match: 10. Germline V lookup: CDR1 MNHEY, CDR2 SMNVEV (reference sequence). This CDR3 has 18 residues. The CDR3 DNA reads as TGTGCCAGCAGTTCGCAGGGGGCCCGGCCCTCGAACACCGGGGAGCTGTTTTTT. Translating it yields CASSSQGARPSNTGELFF.

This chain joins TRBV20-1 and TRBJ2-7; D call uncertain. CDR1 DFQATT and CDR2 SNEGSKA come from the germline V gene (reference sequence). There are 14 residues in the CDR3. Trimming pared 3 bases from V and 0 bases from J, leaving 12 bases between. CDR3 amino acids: CSASSGLSSYEQYF. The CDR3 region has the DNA TGCAGTGCTAGCTCCGGGCTTAGCTCCTACGAGCAGTACTTC.

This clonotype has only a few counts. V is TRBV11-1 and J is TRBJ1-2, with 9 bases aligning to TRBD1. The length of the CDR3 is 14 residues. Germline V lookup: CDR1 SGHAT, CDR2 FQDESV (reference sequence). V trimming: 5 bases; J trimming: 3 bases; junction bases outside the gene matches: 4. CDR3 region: CASSPGQGYYGYTF. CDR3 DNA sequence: TGTGCCAGCAGCCCGGGACAGGGCTACTATGGCTACACCTTC.

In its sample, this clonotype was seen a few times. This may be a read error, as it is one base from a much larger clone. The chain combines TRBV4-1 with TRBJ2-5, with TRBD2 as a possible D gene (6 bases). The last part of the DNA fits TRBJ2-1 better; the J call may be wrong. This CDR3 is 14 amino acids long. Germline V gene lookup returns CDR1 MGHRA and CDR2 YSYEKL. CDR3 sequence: CASSHPGLQETQFF. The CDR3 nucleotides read TGCGCCAGCAGCCACCCGGGACTGCAAGAGACCCAGTTCTTC.

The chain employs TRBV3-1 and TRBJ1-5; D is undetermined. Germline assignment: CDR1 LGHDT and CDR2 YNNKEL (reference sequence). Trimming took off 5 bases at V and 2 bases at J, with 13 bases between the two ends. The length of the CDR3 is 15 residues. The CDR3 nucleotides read TGTGCCAGCAGCGGGCAAGGTTCGGGCAATCAGCCCCAGCATTTT. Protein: CASSGQGSGNQPQHF.

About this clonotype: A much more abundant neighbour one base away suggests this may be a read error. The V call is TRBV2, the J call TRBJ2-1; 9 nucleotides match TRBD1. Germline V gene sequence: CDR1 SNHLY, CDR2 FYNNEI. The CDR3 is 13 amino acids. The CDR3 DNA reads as TGTGTCGGATCCGGGACAGGGACCAATGAGCAGTTCTTC. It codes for CVGSGTGTNEQFF.

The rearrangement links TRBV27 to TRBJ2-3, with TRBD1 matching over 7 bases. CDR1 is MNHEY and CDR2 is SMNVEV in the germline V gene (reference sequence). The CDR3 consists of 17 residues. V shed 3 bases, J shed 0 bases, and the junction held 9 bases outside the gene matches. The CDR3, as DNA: TGTGCCAGCAGTTTCCGACAGGGCGCCTCTAGCACAGATACGCAGTATTTT. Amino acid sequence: CASSFRQGASSTDTQYF.

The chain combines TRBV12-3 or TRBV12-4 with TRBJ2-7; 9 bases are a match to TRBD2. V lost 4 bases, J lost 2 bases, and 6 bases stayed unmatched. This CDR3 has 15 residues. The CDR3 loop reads CASSSETSGPYEQYF. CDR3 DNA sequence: TGTGCCAGCAGTTCCGAGACTAGCGGTCCCTACGAGCAGTACTTC.

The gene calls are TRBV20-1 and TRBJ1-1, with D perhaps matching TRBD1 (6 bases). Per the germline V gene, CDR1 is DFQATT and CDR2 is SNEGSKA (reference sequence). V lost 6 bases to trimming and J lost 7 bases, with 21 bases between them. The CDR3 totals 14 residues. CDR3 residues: CSATEFSGTLEAFF. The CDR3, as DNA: TGCAGTGCCACGGAGTTCTCTGGGACACTTGAAGCTTTCTTT.

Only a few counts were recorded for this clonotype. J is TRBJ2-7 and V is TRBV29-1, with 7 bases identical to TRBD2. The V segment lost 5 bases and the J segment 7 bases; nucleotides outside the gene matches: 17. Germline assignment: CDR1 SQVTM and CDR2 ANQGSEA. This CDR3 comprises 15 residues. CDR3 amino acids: CSVLSSIQLANEQYF. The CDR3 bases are TGCAGCGTTCTGAGCTCTATTCAACTAGCGAATGAGCAGTACTTC.

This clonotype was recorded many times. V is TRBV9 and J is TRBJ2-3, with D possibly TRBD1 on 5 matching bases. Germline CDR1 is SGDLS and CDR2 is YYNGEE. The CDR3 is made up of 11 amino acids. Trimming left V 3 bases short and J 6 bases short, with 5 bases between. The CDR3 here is CASSAGDTQYF. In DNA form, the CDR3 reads TGTGCCAGCAGCGCAGGGGATACGCAGTATTTT. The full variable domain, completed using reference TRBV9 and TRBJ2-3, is DSGVTQTPKHLITATGQRVTLRCSPRSGDLSVYWYQQSLDQGLQFLIQYYNGEERAKGNILERFSAQQFPDLHSELNLSSLELGDSALYFCASSAGDTQYFGPGTRLTVL.

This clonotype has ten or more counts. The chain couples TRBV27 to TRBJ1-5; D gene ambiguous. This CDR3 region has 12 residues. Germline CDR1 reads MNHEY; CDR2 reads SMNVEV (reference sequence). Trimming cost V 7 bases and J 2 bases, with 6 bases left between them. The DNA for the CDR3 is TGTGCCAGCAAAGTGGGCAATCAGCCCCAGCATTTT. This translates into CASKVGNQPQHF.

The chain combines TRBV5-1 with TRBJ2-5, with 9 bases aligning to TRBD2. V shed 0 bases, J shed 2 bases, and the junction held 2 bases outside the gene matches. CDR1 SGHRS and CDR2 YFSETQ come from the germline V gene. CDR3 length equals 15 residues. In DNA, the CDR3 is TGCGCCAGCAGCTTGGAGGCGGGGGGGCAAGAGACCCAGTACTTC. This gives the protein CASSLEAGGQETQYF.

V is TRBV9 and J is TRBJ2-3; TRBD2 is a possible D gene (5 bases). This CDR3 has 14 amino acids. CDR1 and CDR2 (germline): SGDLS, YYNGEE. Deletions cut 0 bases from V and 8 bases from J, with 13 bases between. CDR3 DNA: TGTGCCAGCAGCGTAGGAGGGAGCGGATTTACGCAGTATTTT. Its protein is CASSVGGSGFTQYF.

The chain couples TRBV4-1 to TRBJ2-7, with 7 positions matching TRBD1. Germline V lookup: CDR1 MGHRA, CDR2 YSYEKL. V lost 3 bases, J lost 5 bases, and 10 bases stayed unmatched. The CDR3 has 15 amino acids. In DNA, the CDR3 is TGCGCCAGCAGCCACGCTGACAGGGACGGGAACGAGCAGTACTTC. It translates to CASSHADRDGNEQYF.

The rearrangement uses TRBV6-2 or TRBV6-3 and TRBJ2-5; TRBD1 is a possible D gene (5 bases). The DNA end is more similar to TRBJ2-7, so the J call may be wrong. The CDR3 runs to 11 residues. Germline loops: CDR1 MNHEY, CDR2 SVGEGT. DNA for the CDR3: TGTGCCAGCAGCTGGGGCATCGAGCAGTACTTC. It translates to CASSWGIEQYF.

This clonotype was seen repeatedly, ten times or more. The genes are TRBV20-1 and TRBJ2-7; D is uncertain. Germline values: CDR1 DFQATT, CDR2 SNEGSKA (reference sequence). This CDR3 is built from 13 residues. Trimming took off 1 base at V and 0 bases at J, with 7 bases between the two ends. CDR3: CSARGQYSYEQYF. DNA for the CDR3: TGCAGTGCTAGAGGGCAGTACTCCTACGAGCAGTACTTC.